This TCR beta chain was sequenced during a study of metastatic and nonmetastatic thyroid tumors. Study-wide results and limits: Significantly higher TCR beta diversity was reportedly seen in malignant thyroid tumors than benign nodules, in blood and tumor.

As concerns this clone: Its antigen is unknown. A junction boundary mismatches the germline segment, possibly from a read error.

The CDR3 spans 20 residues. The germline V gene encodes CDR1 SGHRS and CDR2 YFSETQ. Original processing notes: Clinicopathological groups supplied CDR3 differences that were used to build a distant-metastasis classifier for papillary thyroid cancer. TCRdb called clones again from the PCR reads with MiXCR. The V and J calls shown here were made by TCRdb, not taken from the authors' results. In the table there are over 20,000 clones, under 35% of which are singletons. The entire patient cohort was treatment-naive prior to thyroid surgery. Input material: blood. The TCR originated in a female donor with papillary thyroid cancer or a benign thyroid nodule (not recorded which). Some clones in this sample may be carry-over from other donors' samples. This chain joins TRBV5-1 and TRBJ2-7, with 7 bases matching TRBD2. CDR3 residues: CASSLAPSGRARVTSYEQYF. Written as DNA, the CDR3 is TGCGCCAGCAGCTTGGCCCCTAGCGGCAGGGCTCGAGTGACCTCCTACGAGCAGTATTTC.